The entry that follows covers one T cell receptor beta chain sequence. Its antigen is unknown. These data are taken from a study of cytomegalovirus exposure and HLA in healthy donors. Study as a whole: From HLA-typed donors, an early data release held tens of millions of unique TCRs.

PCR primers comprised 60 Vbeta and 13 Jbeta primers. The protocol was immunoSEQ multiplex PCR, while the TCRdb copy is restricted to in-frame clones and leaves out a portion. The table lists approximately 150,000 clones, 73% of them singletons, with roughly 5.2% in the top ten. Study-wide results and limits: CMV antigen specificity of a few CMV-associated chains was confirmed in vitro.

From germline, CDR1 is LNHDA and CDR2 SQIVND (reference sequence). Trimming left V 0 bases short and J 4 bases short, with 3 bases between. CDR3 size: 13 residues. The sequenced sample consisted of PBMCs. The origin of this receptor is a woman between 18 and 30 years old in good health and CMV-seropositive. The chain joins TRBV19 to TRBJ2-2, with D uncertain. In DNA form, the CDR3 reads TGTGCCAGTAGTATAGATCTCACCGGGGAGCTGTTTTTT. This codes for CASSIDLTGELFF.